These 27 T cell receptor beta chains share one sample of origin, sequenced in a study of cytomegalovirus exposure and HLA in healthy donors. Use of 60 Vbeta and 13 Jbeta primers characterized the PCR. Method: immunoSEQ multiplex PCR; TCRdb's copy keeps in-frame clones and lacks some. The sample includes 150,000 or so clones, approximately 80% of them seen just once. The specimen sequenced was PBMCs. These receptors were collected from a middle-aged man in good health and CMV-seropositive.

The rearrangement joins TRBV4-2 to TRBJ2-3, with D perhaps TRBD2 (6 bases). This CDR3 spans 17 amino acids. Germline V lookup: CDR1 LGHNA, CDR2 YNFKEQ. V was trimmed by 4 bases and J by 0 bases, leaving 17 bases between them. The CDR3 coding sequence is TGTGCCAGCAGCCCCCTGACTATGCGGGGAAGCACAGATACGCAGTATTTT. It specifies CASSPLTMRGSTDTQYF.

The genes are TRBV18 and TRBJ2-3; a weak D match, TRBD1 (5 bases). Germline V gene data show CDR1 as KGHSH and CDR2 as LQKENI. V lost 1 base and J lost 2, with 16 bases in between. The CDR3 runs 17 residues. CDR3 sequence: CASSPRRVGSFTDTQYF. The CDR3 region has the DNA TGTGCCAGCTCACCACGCAGGGTAGGCTCCTTCACAGATACGCAGTATTTT.

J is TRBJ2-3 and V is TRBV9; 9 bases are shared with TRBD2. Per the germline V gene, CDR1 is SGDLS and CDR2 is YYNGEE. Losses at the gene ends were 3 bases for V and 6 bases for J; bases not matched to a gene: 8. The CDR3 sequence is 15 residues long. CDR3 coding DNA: TGTGCCAGCAGCGCCTGGCGGGGGGGCCGGGATACGCAGTATTTT. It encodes CASSAWRGGRDTQYF.

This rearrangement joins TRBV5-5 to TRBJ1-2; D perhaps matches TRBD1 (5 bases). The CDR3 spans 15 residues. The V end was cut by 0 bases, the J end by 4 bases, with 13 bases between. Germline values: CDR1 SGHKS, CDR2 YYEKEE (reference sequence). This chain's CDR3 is CASSLDLTDPYGYTF. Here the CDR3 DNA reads TGTGCCAGCAGCTTGGACTTGACAGATCCCTATGGCTACACCTTC.

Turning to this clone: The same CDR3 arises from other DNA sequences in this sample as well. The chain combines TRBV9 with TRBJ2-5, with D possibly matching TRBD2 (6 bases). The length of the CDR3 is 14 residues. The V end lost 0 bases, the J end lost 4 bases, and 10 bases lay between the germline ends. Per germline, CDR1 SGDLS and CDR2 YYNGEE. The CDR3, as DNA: TGTGCCAGCAGCGTAGGTTCCGGGGGAGAGACCCAGTACTTC. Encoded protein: CASSVGSGGETQYF.

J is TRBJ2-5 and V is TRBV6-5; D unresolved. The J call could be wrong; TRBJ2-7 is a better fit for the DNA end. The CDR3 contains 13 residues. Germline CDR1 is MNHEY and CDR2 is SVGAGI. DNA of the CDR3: TGTGCCAGCAGTTACAGGAGTTCCTACGAGCAGTACTTC. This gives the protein CASSYRSSYEQYF.

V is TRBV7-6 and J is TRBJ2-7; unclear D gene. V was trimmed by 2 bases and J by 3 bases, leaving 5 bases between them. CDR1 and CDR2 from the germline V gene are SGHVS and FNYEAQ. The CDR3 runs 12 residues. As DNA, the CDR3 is TGTGCCAGCAGCTTATCGGGCTACGAGCAGTACTTC. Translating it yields CASSLSGYEQYF.

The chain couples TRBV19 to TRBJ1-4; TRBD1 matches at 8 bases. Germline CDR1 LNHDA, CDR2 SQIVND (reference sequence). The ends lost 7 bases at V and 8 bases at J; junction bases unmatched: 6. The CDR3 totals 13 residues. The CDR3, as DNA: TGTGCCAGTAAACGACAGGGGTGGGAAAAACTGTTTTTT. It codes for CASKRQGWEKLFF.

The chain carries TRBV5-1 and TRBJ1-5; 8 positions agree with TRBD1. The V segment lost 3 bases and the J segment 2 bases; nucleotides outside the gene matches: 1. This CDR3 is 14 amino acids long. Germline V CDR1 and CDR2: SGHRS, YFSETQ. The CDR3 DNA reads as TGCGCCAGCAGCTCACAGGGGGGCAATCAGCCCCAGCATTTT. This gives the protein CASSSQGGNQPQHF.

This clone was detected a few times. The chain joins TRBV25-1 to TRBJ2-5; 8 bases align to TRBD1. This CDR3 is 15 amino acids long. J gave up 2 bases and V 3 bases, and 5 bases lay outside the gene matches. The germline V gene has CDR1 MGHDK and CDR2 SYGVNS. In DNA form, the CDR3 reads TGTGCCAGCAGTGACCCTGGACAGGGTCAAGAGACCCAGTACTTC. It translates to CASSDPGQGQETQYF.

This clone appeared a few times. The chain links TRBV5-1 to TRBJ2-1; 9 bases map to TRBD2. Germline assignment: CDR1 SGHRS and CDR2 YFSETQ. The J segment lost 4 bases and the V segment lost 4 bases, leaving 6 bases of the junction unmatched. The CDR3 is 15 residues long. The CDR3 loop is CASSNSGGPYNEQFF. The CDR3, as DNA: TGCGCCAGCAGCAATAGCGGGGGCCCTTACAATGAGCAGTTCTTC.

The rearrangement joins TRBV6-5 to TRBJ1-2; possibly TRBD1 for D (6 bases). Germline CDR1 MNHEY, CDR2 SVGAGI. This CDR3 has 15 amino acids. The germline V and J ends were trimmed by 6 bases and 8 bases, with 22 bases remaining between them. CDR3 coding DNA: TGTGCCAGCAGCCTAAAGCCCAGGGGCTTGGTCGGCTACACCTTC. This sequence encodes CASSLKPRGLVGYTF.

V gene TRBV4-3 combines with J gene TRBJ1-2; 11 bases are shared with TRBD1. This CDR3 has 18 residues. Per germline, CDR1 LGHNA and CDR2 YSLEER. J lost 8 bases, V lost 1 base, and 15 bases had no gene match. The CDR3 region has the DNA TGCGCCAGCAGCCAAGCCACCCGGACAGGGGGCGCGTCGGTCGGCTACACCTTC. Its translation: CASSQATRTGGASVGYTF.

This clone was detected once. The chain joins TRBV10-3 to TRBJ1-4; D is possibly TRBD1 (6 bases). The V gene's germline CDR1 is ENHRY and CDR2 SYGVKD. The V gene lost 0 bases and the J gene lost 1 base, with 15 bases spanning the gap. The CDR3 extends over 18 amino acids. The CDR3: CAISESNGGRGTNEKLFF. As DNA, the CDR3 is TGTGCCATCAGTGAGTCGAATGGGGGCAGGGGAACTAATGAAAAACTGTTTTTT.

The CDR3 region is CATSRISGAQETQYF. The CDR3 bases are TGTGCCACCAGCAGAATTAGCGGGGCTCAAGAGACCCAGTACTTC. The rearrangement links TRBV15 to TRBJ2-5, with TRBD2 matching over 8 bases. Germline CDR1 and CDR2: LNHNV and YYDKDF (reference sequence). After removal of 2 bases from V and 2 bases from J, the junction contained 4 bases not matched to a gene. This CDR3 has 15 residues. Filled out from reference TRBV15 and TRBJ2-5, the complete variable domain reads DAMVIQNPRYQVTQFGKPVTLSCSQTLNHNVMYWYQQKSSQAPKLLFHYYDKDFNNEADTPDNFQSRRPNTSFCFLDIRSPGLGDTAMYLCATSRISGAQETQYFGPGTRLLVL.

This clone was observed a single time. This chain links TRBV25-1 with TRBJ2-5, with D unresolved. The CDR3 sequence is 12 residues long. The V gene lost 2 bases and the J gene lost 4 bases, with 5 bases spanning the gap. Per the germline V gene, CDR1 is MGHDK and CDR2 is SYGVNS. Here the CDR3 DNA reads TGTGCCAGCAGTGAAACGCGAGAGACCCAGTACTTC. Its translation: CASSETRETQYF.

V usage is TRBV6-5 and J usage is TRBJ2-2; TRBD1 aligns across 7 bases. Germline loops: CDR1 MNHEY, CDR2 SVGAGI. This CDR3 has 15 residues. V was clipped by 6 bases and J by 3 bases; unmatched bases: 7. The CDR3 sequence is CASRRRQGDTGELFF. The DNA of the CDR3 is TGTGCCAGCAGACGACGACAGGGTGACACCGGGGAGCTGTTTTTT.

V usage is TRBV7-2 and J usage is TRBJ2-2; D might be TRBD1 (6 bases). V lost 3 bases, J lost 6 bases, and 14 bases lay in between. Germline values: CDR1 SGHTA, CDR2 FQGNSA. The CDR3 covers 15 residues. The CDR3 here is CASSFQGSGAGELFF. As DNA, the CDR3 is TGTGCCAGCAGCTTTCAGGGGTCAGGCGCCGGGGAGCTGTTTTTT. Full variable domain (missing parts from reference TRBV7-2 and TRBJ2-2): GAGVSQSPSNKVTEKGKDVELRCDPISGHTALYWYRQSLGQGLEFLIYFQGNSAPDKSGLPSDRFSAERTGGSVSTLTIQRTQQEDSAVYLCASSFQGSGAGELFFGEGSRLTVL.

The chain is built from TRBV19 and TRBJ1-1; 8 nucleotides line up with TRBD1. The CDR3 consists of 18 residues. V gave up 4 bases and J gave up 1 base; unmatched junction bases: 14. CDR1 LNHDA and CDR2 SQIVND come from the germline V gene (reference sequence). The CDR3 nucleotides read TGTGCCAGTAGTAAACCGGGACAGGTCTCCACTGGGAACACTGAAGCTTTCTTT. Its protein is CASSKPGQVSTGNTEAFF.

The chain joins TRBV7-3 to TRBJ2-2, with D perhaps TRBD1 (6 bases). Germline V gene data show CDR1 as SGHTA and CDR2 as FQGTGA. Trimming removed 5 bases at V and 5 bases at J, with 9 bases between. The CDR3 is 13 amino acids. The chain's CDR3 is CASSPQGTGELFF. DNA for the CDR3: TGTGCCAGCAGCCCACAGGGAACCGGGGAGCTGTTTTTT.

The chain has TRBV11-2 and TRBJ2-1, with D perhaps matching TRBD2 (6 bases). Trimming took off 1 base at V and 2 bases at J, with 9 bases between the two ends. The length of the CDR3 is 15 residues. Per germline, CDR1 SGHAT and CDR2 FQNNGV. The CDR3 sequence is CASSLGGVPYNEQFF. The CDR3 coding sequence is TGTGCCAGCAGCTTAGGGGGGGTACCCTACAATGAGCAGTTCTTC.

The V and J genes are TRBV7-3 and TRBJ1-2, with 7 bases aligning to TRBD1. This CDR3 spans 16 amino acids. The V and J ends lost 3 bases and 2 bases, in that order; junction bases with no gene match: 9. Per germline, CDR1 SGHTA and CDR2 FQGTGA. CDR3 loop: CASSFSRTGRNYGYTF. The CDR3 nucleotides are TGTGCCAGCAGCTTTTCACGGACAGGTCGAAACTATGGCTACACCTTC. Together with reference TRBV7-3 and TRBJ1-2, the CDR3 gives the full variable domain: GAGVSQTPSNKVTEKGKYVELRCDPISGHTALYWYRQSLGQGPEFLIYFQGTGAADDSGLPNDRFFAVRPEGSVSTLKIQRTERGDSAVYLCASSFSRTGRNYGYTFGSGTRLTVV.

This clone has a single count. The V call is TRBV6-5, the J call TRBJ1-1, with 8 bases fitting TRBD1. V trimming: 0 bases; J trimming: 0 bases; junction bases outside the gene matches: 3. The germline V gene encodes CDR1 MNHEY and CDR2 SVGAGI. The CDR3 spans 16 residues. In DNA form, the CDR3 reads TGTGCCAGCAGTTACTCTTCGGGACAGGTGAACACTGAAGCTTTCTTT. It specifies CASSYSSGQVNTEAFF.

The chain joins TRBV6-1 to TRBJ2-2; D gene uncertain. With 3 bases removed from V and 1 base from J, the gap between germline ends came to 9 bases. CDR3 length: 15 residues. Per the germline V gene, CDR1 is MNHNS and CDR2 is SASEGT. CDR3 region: CASSDHFKNTGELFF. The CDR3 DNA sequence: TGTGCCAGCAGTGATCACTTCAAGAACACCGGGGAGCTGTTTTTT.

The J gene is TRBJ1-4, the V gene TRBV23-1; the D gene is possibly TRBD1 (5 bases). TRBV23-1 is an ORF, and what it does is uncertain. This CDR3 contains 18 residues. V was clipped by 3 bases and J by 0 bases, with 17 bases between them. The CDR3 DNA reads TGCGCCAGCAGTCAGTCGACCAGGGCTCAGGCAACTAATGAAAAACTGTTTTTT. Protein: CASSQSTRAQATNEKLFF.

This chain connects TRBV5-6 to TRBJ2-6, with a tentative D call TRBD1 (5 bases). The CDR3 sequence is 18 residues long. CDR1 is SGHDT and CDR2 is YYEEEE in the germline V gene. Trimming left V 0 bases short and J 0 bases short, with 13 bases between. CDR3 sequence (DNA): TGTGCCAGCAGCTTGGCCACAGGCTTCGGCTCTGGGGCCAACGTCCTGACTTTC. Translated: CASSLATGFGSGANVLTF.

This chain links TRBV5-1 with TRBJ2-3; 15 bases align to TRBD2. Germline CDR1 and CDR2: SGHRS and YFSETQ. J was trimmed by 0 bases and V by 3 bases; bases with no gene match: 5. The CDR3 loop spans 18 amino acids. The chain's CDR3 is CASSSPGLAGGSTDTQYF. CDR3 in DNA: TGCGCCAGCAGCTCTCCGGGACTAGCGGGGGGTAGCACAGATACGCAGTATTTT.